Following are 26 T cell receptor beta chains from one sample sequenced in a study of CD8 T cells in ankylosing spondylitis. Findings and limits, study-wide: Seemingly distinctive of ankylosing spondylitis blood was a TCR beta motif formed by eight highly homologous variants.

TCRdb reprocessed the 5' RACE reads with MiXCR, giving one entry per CDR3 protein. The data hold about 440,000 distinct CDR3 sequences, with 17% observed a single time. Antigens of these TCRs are unknown. Sequenced: blood, either unsorted or a sorted T cell fraction (not recorded which). The receptors were sampled from a male donor with ankylosing spondylitis.

This clonotype has just a few counts. The chain recombines TRBV2 with TRBJ2-3, with TRBD2 matching 12 bases. Unmatched junction bases numbered 8, after V lost 5 bases and J lost 2 bases. CDR3 length: 17 residues. Germline CDR1 reads SNHLY; CDR2 reads FYNNEI. The CDR3 coding sequence is TGTGCCAGCAGTCGAACTAGCGGGAGGTTACCCACAGATACGCAGTATTTT. Translating it yields CASSRTSGRLPTDTQYF.

This clonotype was observed a handful of times. The CDR3 loop reads CASSSLGLAWYF. Written as DNA, the CDR3 is TGTGCCAGCAGTTCTCTGGGACTAGCTTGGTATTTT. The chain combines TRBV28 with TRBJ2-3, with 9 bases fitting TRBD2. Germline CDR1 reads MDHEN; CDR2 reads SYDVKM. The V gene end was trimmed by 4 bases and the J gene end by 14 bases; junction bases not matched to a gene: 7. This CDR3 region has 12 residues. The whole variable domain, filled in from reference TRBV28 and TRBJ2-3, reads DVKVTQSSRYLVKRTGEKVFLECVQDMDHENMFWYRQDPGLGLRLIYFSYDVKMKEKGDIPEGYSVSREKKERFSLILESASTNQTSMYLCASSSLGLAWYFGPGTRLTVL.

This clonotype was seen more than once but under ten times. The chain couples TRBV4-1 to TRBJ2-2; D is perhaps TRBD1 (5 bases). Germline-derived CDR1 and CDR2 are MGHRA and YSYEKL. CDR3 length: 16 residues. Trimming removed 7 bases from V and 4 bases from J, with 19 bases in between. The CDR3 nucleotides read TGCGCCAGCACCCGGCAGGCAGGGTTGGCCACCGGGGAGCTGTTTTTT. Its translation is CASTRQAGLATGELFF.

In this sample, this clonotype turned up many times. The genes are TRBV7-9 and TRBJ2-7; no clear D gene. CDR1 and CDR2 from the germline V gene are SEHNR and FQNEAQ (reference sequence). This CDR3 is built from 13 residues. The germline V and J ends were trimmed by 5 bases and 7 bases, with 15 bases remaining between them. DNA for the CDR3: TGTGCCAGCAGCCCTTCTTCCTCGGATGAGCAGTACTTC. The encoded protein is CASSPSSSDEQYF.

The rearrangement uses TRBV6-5 and TRBJ2-1; 15 bases agree with TRBD2. Germline V gene data show CDR1 as MNHEY and CDR2 as SVGAGI. There are 17 residues in the CDR3. Trimming at V came to 2 bases and at J to 2 bases, leaving 1 base not matched to a gene. The CDR3 protein is CASSYGTSGGTYNEQFF. CDR3 DNA: TGTGCCAGCAGTTACGGGACTAGCGGGGGGACCTACAATGAGCAGTTCTTC.

This CDR3 is CASSPRGAGGLDEQFF. DNA of the CDR3: TGTGCCAGCAGCCCTCGAGGGGCGGGAGGGCTCGATGAGCAGTTCTTC. The rearrangement links TRBV28 to TRBJ2-1; 9 bases are a match to TRBD2. V lost 6 bases, J lost 8 bases, and 14 bases stayed unmatched. CDR3 length: 16 residues. From germline, CDR1 is MDHEN and CDR2 SYDVKM.

The chain joins TRBV3-1 to TRBJ2-5, with D maybe TRBD2 (8 bases). The germline V gene encodes CDR1 LGHDT and CDR2 YNNKEL (reference sequence). The CDR3 covers 17 residues. Trimming pared 2 bases from V and 5 bases from J, leaving 21 bases between. In DNA form, the CDR3 reads TGTGCCAGCAGCCAAAAAGGGGGCGCGGGGGGCTGGGAGACCCAGTACTTC. Translated, it gives CASSQKGGAGGWETQYF.

Only a few counts were recorded for this clonotype. The chain employs TRBV28 and TRBJ2-1, with D perhaps TRBD2 (6 bases). Germline-derived CDR1 and CDR2 are MDHEN and SYDVKM. Trimming removed 3 bases at V and 4 bases at J, with 16 bases between. The CDR3 consists of 16 residues. The CDR3, as DNA: TGTGCCAGCAGTTTGTTTGTGGGAGGAAAGTACAATGAGCAGTTCTTC. Residues: CASSLFVGGKYNEQFF.

This clonotype turned up a few times. This chain links TRBV6-1 with TRBJ2-3; TRBD2 is a possible D gene (5 bases). In germline, CDR1 is MNHNS, CDR2 SASEGT. The length of the CDR3 is 14 residues. With 3 bases removed from V and 2 bases from J, the gap between germline ends came to 9 bases. CDR3 sequence reads: CASSDWLATDTQYF. The CDR3 DNA sequence: TGTGCCAGCAGTGACTGGCTAGCCACAGATACGCAGTATTTT.

This clonotype showed up just a few times. The chain combines TRBV19 with TRBJ2-2; TRBD2 matches at 11 bases. This CDR3 has 18 amino acids. Unmatched junction bases numbered 9, after V lost 3 bases and J lost 3 bases. Germline CDR1 is LNHDA and CDR2 is SQIVND (reference sequence). CDR3 in amino acids: CASSIGLAGGSDTGELFF. The CDR3 coding sequence is TGTGCCAGTAGTATTGGTCTAGCGGGGGGATCGGACACCGGGGAGCTGTTTTTT.

This chain connects TRBV20-1 to TRBJ2-7; 9 nucleotides line up with TRBD2. Germline lookup yields CDR1 DFQATT and CDR2 SNEGSKA (reference sequence). The CDR3 consists of 16 residues. The trim removed 5 bases at V and 7 bases at J, leaving 18 bases unmatched. CDR3 protein: CSAPPPGGRATREQYF. CDR3 coding DNA: TGCAGTGCTCCGCCCCCCGGCGGGAGGGCCACTCGGGAGCAGTACTTC.

V and J are TRBV9 and TRBJ2-1, with D uncertain. V lost 0 bases, J lost 0 bases, and 16 bases lay in between. The CDR3 sequence is 18 residues long. Germline V CDR1 and CDR2: SGDLS, YYNGEE. The CDR3 sequence is CASSVESRPPSSYNEQFF. In DNA, the CDR3 is TGTGCCAGCAGCGTAGAGTCTAGGCCCCCGAGCTCCTACAATGAGCAGTTCTTC. The variable domain in full, with the rest retrieved from reference TRBV9 and TRBJ2-1, is DSGVTQTPKHLITATGQRVTLRCSPRSGDLSVYWYQQSLDQGLQFLIQYYNGEERAKGNILERFSAQQFPDLHSELNLSSLELGDSALYFCASSVESRPPSSYNEQFFGPGTRLTVL.

The table lists this clonotype with a count of one. This rearrangement joins TRBV20-1 to TRBJ1-5, with 8 bases lining up with TRBD1. Germline CDR1 DFQATT, CDR2 SNEGSKA (reference sequence). Trimming took 3 bases from V and 7 from J; bases not matched to a gene: 5. The CDR3 sequence is 13 residues long. CDR3 protein: CSARSAGGQPQHF. The CDR3, as DNA: TGCAGTGCTAGGAGCGCAGGGGGCCAGCCCCAGCATTTT.

In regard to this clonotype: Just one base apart from a much larger clone, this may be a read error. The chain employs TRBV6-5 and TRBJ1-1; D gene unclear. Germline assignment: CDR1 MNHEY and CDR2 SVGAGI. Trimming left V 5 bases short and J 5 bases short, with 6 bases between. CDR3 size: 11 residues. For the CDR3, the DNA is TGTGCCAGCAGTGGGGAAACTGAAGCTTTCTTT. It translates to CASSGETEAFF.

The genes are TRBV30 and TRBJ1-5; possible D gene TRBD1, 6 bases. Trimming left V 4 bases short and J 7 bases short, with 14 bases between. Germline V gene sequence: CDR1 GTSNPN, CDR2 SVGIG (reference sequence). CDR3 length: 13 residues. The CDR3 reads CAWTQGLGQPQHF. In nucleotides, the CDR3 is TGTGCCTGGACTCAGGGGTTGGGACAGCCCCAGCATTTT.

V is TRBV21-1 and J is TRBJ1-2; the D segment call TRBD1 is taken from the table without a DNA check. TRBV21-1 is tagged as a pseudogene. The length of the CDR3 is 14 residues. In nucleotides, the CDR3 is TGTGCCAGCAGCGCTACCGGGACGGTCTATGGCTACACCTTC. Its translation is CASSATGTVYGYTF.

This clonotype was seen a handful of times. The chain couples TRBV12-3 or TRBV12-4 to TRBJ2-3; 13 positions agree with TRBD2. CDR3 length: 15 amino acids. V shed 5 bases, J shed 3 bases, and the junction held 2 bases outside the gene matches. The CDR3 region has the DNA TGTGCCAGCAGTGCGACTAGCGGGAGGACAGATACGCAGTATTTT. Protein product: CASSATSGRTDTQYF.

The genes are TRBV6-1 and TRBJ1-1, with 8 positions matching TRBD1. Germline lookup yields CDR1 MNHNS and CDR2 SASEGT. This CDR3 region has 14 residues. The junction had 5 bases not matched to a gene; V was cut back by 5 bases and J by 3 bases. CDR3 nucleotide sequence: TGTGCCAGCAGTAGGACAGGGACCGACACTGAAGCTTTCTTT. Protein: CASSRTGTDTEAFF.

The rearrangement links TRBV5-1 to TRBJ1-6, with 9 bases that match TRBD1. Germline V gives CDR1 SGHRS, CDR2 YFSETQ. This CDR3 has 16 residues. Germline trimming cut 3 bases from V and 7 bases from J; bases unmatched to any gene: 8. This chain's CDR3 is CASSWGSGQGNSPLHF. CDR3 DNA sequence: TGCGCCAGCAGCTGGGGATCCGGACAGGGGAATTCACCCCTCCACTTT.

As for this clonotype: An end of the junction does not agree with germline; a read error may underlie this. The chain uses TRBV5-8 and TRBJ1-1; D gene uncertain. This CDR3 region has 15 residues. Germline lookup yields CDR1 SGHTS and CDR2 YDEGEE. The CDR3 spells CASSLARQKYTEASF. In DNA form, the CDR3 reads TGTGCCAGCAGCTTGGCTAGGCAGAAGTACACTGAAGCTTCCTTT.

V usage is TRBV2 and J usage is TRBJ2-1; D possibly uses TRBD1 or TRBD2 (7 bases each). The germline CDR1 and CDR2 sequences are SNHLY and FYNNEI. Trimming pared 4 bases from V and 8 bases from J, leaving 18 bases between. The CDR3 loop spans 15 amino acids. CDR3 sequence (DNA): TGTGCCAGCAGTGTGGGGGGGGGACAGTCAGATGAGCAGTTCTTC. Residues: CASSVGGGQSDEQFF. The full variable domain, completed using reference TRBV2 and TRBJ2-1, is EPEVTQTPSHQVTQMGQEVILRCVPISNHLYFYWYRQILGQKVEFLVSFYNNEISEKSEIFDDQFSVERPDGSNFTLKIRSTKLEDSAMYFCASSVGGGQSDEQFFGPGTRLTVL.

This clonotype was recorded many times. The chain combines TRBV5-1 with TRBJ2-7, with a tentative D call TRBD2 (5 bases). CDR1 is SGHRS and CDR2 is YFSETQ in the germline V gene. The CDR3 runs 14 residues. V shed 0 bases and J shed 3 bases, with 10 bases lying between them. Here the CDR3 reads CASSLGTPDYEQYF. The CDR3 coding sequence is TGCGCCAGCAGCTTGGGGACTCCTGACTACGAGCAGTACTTC.

V is TRBV9 and J is TRBJ1-6, with 8 bases aligning to TRBD1. This CDR3 comprises 14 residues. V trimming: 5 bases; J trimming: 5 bases; junction bases outside the gene matches: 3. From germline, CDR1 is SGDLS and CDR2 YYNGEE. The CDR3 is CASSWDRNNSPLHF. As DNA, the CDR3 is TGTGCCAGCAGTTGGGACAGGAATAATTCACCCCTCCACTTT.

In this sample, this clonotype turned up a few times. The J gene is TRBJ1-6, the V gene TRBV11-2; no reliable D call. CDR1 and CDR2 from the germline V gene are SGHAT and FQNNGV. The CDR3 length is 18 residues. V lost 2 bases and J lost 0, with 14 bases in between. CDR3 protein: CASSLIPRQSSYNSPLHF. The CDR3 DNA sequence: TGTGCCAGCAGCTTAATCCCTCGACAAAGCTCCTATAATTCACCCCTCCACTTT.

CDR3 in DNA: TGTGCCAGCAGCGCTGACCGCCTCTCCTACGAGCAGTACTTC. Translated: CASSADRLSYEQYF. The rearrangement links TRBV7-2 to TRBJ2-7, with no clear D. V lost 5 bases and J lost 0, with 11 bases in between. The CDR3 consists of 14 residues. Germline-derived CDR1 and CDR2 are SGHTA and FQGNSA.

This clonotype was seen more than once but under ten times. The V call is TRBV7-9, the J call TRBJ2-3, with TRBD2 matching 9 bases. Germline V lookup: CDR1 SEHNR, CDR2 FQNEAQ (reference sequence). Losses at the gene ends were 1 base for V and 8 bases for J; bases not matched to a gene: 4. The CDR3 consists of 14 residues. CDR3 DNA: TGTGCCAGCAGCTTAGTAGCGGGAGTAGGTACGCAGTATTTT. This encodes CASSLVAGVGTQYF.